This T cell receptor (beta chain) was obtained from a study of cytomegalovirus exposure and HLA in healthy donors. Study observations and caveats: The classifier reportedly diagnosed cytomegalovirus status with high sensitivity and specificity.

Notes on this clone: No antigen is known for it.

From germline, CDR1 is SEHNR and CDR2 FQNEAQ (reference sequence). CDR3 length: 16 residues. V trimming: 4 bases; J trimming: 5 bases; junction bases outside the gene matches: 12. The study ran its PCR with 60 Vbeta and 13 Jbeta primers. Authors' analysis steps: Later, roughly 86 million unique TCR beta chains were counted in an analysis, and approximately 10 million of them were shared. Sequencing used immunoSEQ multiplex PCR; TCRdb keeps in-frame clones, though not all of them. Clonal size and the V and J genes are those of that table, whereas D and trimming came from the DNA. The profile covers under 200,000 clones, with around 82% appearing a single time and under 2.5% taken by the ten largest.

The chain joins TRBV7-9 to TRBJ1-1; 8 nucleotides match TRBD1. The sample comprised PBMCs. This TCR was recovered from a man aged 55 to 69 in good health and CMV-seronegative. The DNA of the CDR3 is TGTGCCAGCAGCTCCCCTACGGACAGGGCTAAGACTGAAGCTTTCTTT. Protein: CASSSPTDRAKTEAFF.